This TCR beta chain was identified during a study of siplizumab effects on memory and regulatory T cells. In this sample, this clone turned up once. The target antigen is unknown. In each sample, some 10^5 TCR templates were assayed. Method: immunoSEQ multiplex PCR; TCRdb's copy keeps in-frame clones and lacks some. The sample records 85,000 or so clones, 95% being singletons. Whole-study findings and limits: Proliferating Tregs taken from siplizumab cultures were not shown to have a confirmed suppressive function. A major contribution to the alloresponse seemed to be made by naive T cells, which seemed more diverse than memory cells. For mappable alloreactive CD4+ clones, the mean Treg-derived fraction was approximately 69% with siplizumab and 26.9% in controls.

Germline V CDR1 and CDR2: SGDLS, YYNGEE. The CDR3 loop spans 16 amino acids. With 0 bases removed from V and 6 bases from J, the gap between germline ends came to 16 bases. The sample comprised CD8+ T cells sorted from blood. V usage is TRBV9 and J usage is TRBJ2-1; D possibly matches TRBD1 or TRBD2 (5 bases each). The clonotype was recovered from a human donor in good health. The CDR3 nucleotides are TGTGCCAGCAGCGTAGGGGGGAGAGCGCCTCTCAATGAGCAGTTCTTC. Translated: CASSVGGRAPLNEQFF.